One sample yielded the 22 T cell receptor beta chains listed below, sequenced in a study of radiotherapy plus CTLA-4 blockade in lung cancer. Sequencing used immunoSEQ multiplex PCR; TCRdb keeps in-frame clones, though not all of them. The sample shows around 45,000 clones, 65% to 70% of them seen only once. This specimen consisted of peripheral blood, obtained from a patient treated with radiotherapy plus ipilimumab. The receptors here all came from a human donor with non-small cell lung cancer who had a partial response to radiotherapy plus ipilimumab.

This chain connects TRBV5-1 to TRBJ2-5, with a weak D call TRBD2 (6 bases). Germline V gives CDR1 SGHRS, CDR2 YFSETQ. The CDR3 length is 16 residues. Trimming left V 2 bases short and J 1 base short, with 15 bases between. The CDR3 protein is CASSFGEAGSQETQYF. For the CDR3, the DNA is TGCGCCAGCAGCTTTGGGGAGGCGGGGTCCCAAGAGACCCAGTACTTC.

This clone counts as large. The chain recombines TRBV7-9 with TRBJ1-1, with D perhaps TRBD1 (6 bases). Germline assignment: CDR1 SEHNR and CDR2 FQNEAQ (reference sequence). The CDR3 is 15 residues long. V lost 4 bases to trimming and J lost 4 bases, with 16 bases between them. DNA of the CDR3: TGTGCCAGCAGCTATCTGGGGGGGGCTGGCACTGAAGCTTTCTTT. Its protein product is CASSYLGGAGTEAFF.

The chain couples TRBV9 to TRBJ2-1; perhaps TRBD1 as D (6 bases). Germline V gene data show CDR1 as SGDLS and CDR2 as YYNGEE. The length of the CDR3 is 15 residues. V was clipped by 0 bases and J by 6 bases, with 13 bases between them. CDR3 residues: CASSVDDRIFNEQFF. The CDR3 coding sequence is TGTGCCAGCAGCGTAGATGACAGGATATTCAATGAGCAGTTCTTC.

CDR3 DNA: TGTGCCAGCAGTGCCCAAGGGGTAGGGGATCAGCCCCAGCATTTT. It codes for CASSAQGVGDQPQHF. The chain employs TRBV27 and TRBJ1-5; D is possibly TRBD1 (5 bases). Trimming left V 5 bases short and J 5 bases short, with 16 bases between. The CDR3 is 15 residues long. The germline CDR1 and CDR2 sequences are MNHEY and SMNVEV (reference sequence).

The chain couples TRBV12-5 to TRBJ2-3, with D possibly matching TRBD2 (5 bases). From germline, CDR1 is LGHNT and CDR2 FRNRAP. Trimming took off 3 bases at V and 2 bases at J, with 12 bases between the two ends. The length of the CDR3 is 15 residues. In nucleotides, the CDR3 is TGTGCTAGTGGTTTAGGAAGCGGCCTCACAGATACGCAGTATTTT. Its protein is CASGLGSGLTDTQYF.

This clone was picked up one time. The chain is built from TRBV5-1 and TRBJ2-5; TRBD2 matches 9 bases. In germline, CDR1 is SGHRS, CDR2 YFSETQ. J was trimmed by 5 bases and V by 4 bases; bases with no gene match: 6. The CDR3 extends over 14 amino acids. CDR3 sequence: CASSRGLAGETQYF. The CDR3 nucleotides read TGCGCCAGCAGCCGGGGACTAGCCGGGGAGACCCAGTACTTC.

This clone was counted a single time. V usage is TRBV13 and J usage is TRBJ2-7, with 9 bases lining up with TRBD2. Trimming at V came to 6 bases and at J to 6 bases, leaving 12 bases not matched to a gene. The CDR3 has 15 amino acids. The V gene's germline CDR1 is PRHDT and CDR2 FYEKMQ (reference sequence). The CDR3, as DNA: TGTGCCAGCAGGTATTTCTCTAGCGGGAATGGCGAGCAGTACTTC. Protein product: CASRYFSSGNGEQYF. Filled out from reference TRBV13 and TRBJ2-7, the complete variable domain reads AAGVIQSPRHLIKEKRETATLKCYPIPRHDTVYWYQQGPGQDPQFLISFYEKMQSDKGSIPDRFSAQQFSDYHSELNMSSLELGDSALYFCASRYFSSGNGEQYFGPGTRLTVT.

This clone was detected only once. This chain joins TRBV19 and TRBJ2-3, with 8 nucleotides matching TRBD2. The CDR3 totals 13 residues. Germline V gene data show CDR1 as LNHDA and CDR2 as SQIVND (reference sequence). The trim removed 1 base at V and 6 bases at J, leaving 0 bases unmatched. CDR3 in amino acids: CASSIASGDTQYF. The DNA for the CDR3 is TGTGCCAGTAGTATAGCTAGCGGGGATACGCAGTATTTT.

The chain has TRBV5-1 and TRBJ2-2; the D is unclear. Deletions cut 3 bases from V and 0 bases from J, with 6 bases between. From germline, CDR1 is SGHRS and CDR2 YFSETQ. This CDR3 is 14 amino acids long. The CDR3, as DNA: TGCGCCAGCAGCTCCGACACGAACACCGGGGAGCTGTTTTTT. Its translation is CASSSDTNTGELFF. Complete variable domain (other parts from reference TRBV5-1 and TRBJ2-2): KAGVTQTPRYLIKTRGQQVTLSCSPISGHRSVSWYQQTPGQGLQFLFEYFSETQRNKGNFPGRFSGRQFSNSRSEMNVSTLELGDSALYLCASSSDTNTGELFFGEGSRLTVL.

V and J are TRBV5-4 and TRBJ2-3; maybe TRBD2 (5 bases). The length of the CDR3 is 14 residues. The germline gives CDR1 SGHNT, CDR2 YYREEE (reference sequence). Between the trimmed V and J ends, which lost 1 base and 6 bases, there was a span of 12 bases. DNA of the CDR3: TGTGCCAGCAGCTTGAAAGCGAGGGCCGATACGCAGTATTTT. Translated: CASSLKARADTQYF.

V usage is TRBV2 and J usage is TRBJ1-1, with 7 bases matching TRBD1. The CDR3 consists of 17 residues. J lost 0 bases, V lost 6 bases, and 13 bases had no gene match. Germline V lookup: CDR1 SNHLY, CDR2 FYNNEI. CDR3 nucleotides: TGTGCCAGCAGAGACGACAGGGCCAGGGGGTTGAACACTGAAGCTTTCTTT. This codes for CASRDDRARGLNTEAFF.

The CDR3 sequence is CATTNGHANTEAFF. The CDR3 DNA is TGTGCCACTACTAACGGACACGCGAACACTGAAGCTTTCTTT. The chain employs TRBV6-5 and TRBJ1-1, with D tentatively TRBD1 (5 bases). Germline V CDR1 and CDR2: MNHEY, SVGAGI. Trimming removed 10 bases from V and 1 base from J, with 16 bases in between. The CDR3 is 14 amino acids.

The gene calls are TRBV30 and TRBJ1-2, with 8 bases lining up with TRBD1. The CDR3 has 15 amino acids. The V gene's germline CDR1 is GTSNPN and CDR2 SVGIG (reference sequence). The trim removed 5 bases at V and 4 bases at J, leaving 12 bases unmatched. The CDR3 bases are TGTGCCTGGTTACCAAAACAGGGGGTATCCTATGGCTACACCTTC. It codes for CAWLPKQGVSYGYTF. The variable domain in full, completed from reference TRBV30 and TRBJ1-2, reads SQTIHQWPATLVQPVGSPLSLECTVEGTSNPNLYWYRQAAGRGLQLLFYSVGIGQISSEVPQNLSASRPQDRQFILSSKKLLLSDSGFYLCAWLPKQGVSYGYTFGSGTRLTVV.

This rearrangement joins TRBV7-2 to TRBJ1-1, with 7 bases identical to TRBD1. This CDR3 spans 15 amino acids. The V and J ends lost 0 bases and 11 bases, in that order; junction bases with no gene match: 12. Germline V lookup: CDR1 SGHTA, CDR2 FQGNSA. The CDR3 region is CASSLARGFVVGAFF. CDR3 nucleotides: TGTGCCAGCAGCTTAGCCAGGGGGTTTGTGGTTGGGGCTTTCTTT.

The chain uses TRBV7-2 and TRBJ2-2; possible D gene TRBD1, 5 bases. The CDR3 contains 13 residues. V was trimmed by 5 bases and J by 6 bases, leaving 10 bases between them. The germline CDR1 and CDR2 sequences are SGHTA and FQGNSA. The CDR3, as DNA: TGTGCCAGCAGCCGCCCAGGGTCCGGGGAGCTGTTTTTT. Protein sequence: CASSRPGSGELFF.

The chain has TRBV9 and TRBJ2-3; TRBD2 matches at 13 bases. The CDR3 runs to 16 residues. Germline lookup yields CDR1 SGDLS and CDR2 YYNGEE. Unmatched junction bases numbered 6, after V lost 7 bases and J lost 1 base. CDR3 sequence reads: CASGLAGAFGTDTQYF. As DNA, the CDR3 is TGTGCCAGCGGACTAGCGGGAGCCTTTGGCACAGATACGCAGTATTTT.

The V gene is TRBV5-5, the J gene TRBJ1-2; a weak D match, TRBD1 (6 bases). With 2 bases removed from V and 6 bases from J, the gap between germline ends came to 8 bases. Germline-derived CDR1 and CDR2 are SGHKS and YYEKEE (reference sequence). This CDR3 region has 12 residues. The CDR3, as DNA: TGTGCCAGCAGCTTCTACAGGGATGGCTACACCTTC. It specifies CASSFYRDGYTF.

The J gene is TRBJ1-1, the V gene TRBV27, with D possibly being TRBD1 (6 bases). The germline V gene encodes CDR1 MNHEY and CDR2 SMNVEV (reference sequence). Trimming left V 0 bases short and J 11 bases short, with 19 bases between. The CDR3 consists of 15 residues. The CDR3 here is CASSLSGRGGTWAFF. CDR3 in DNA: TGTGCCAGCAGTTTATCGGGAAGGGGGGGAACGTGGGCTTTCTTT.

This clone was picked up a small number of times. The V gene is TRBV1, the J gene TRBJ1-6; the table calls TRBD1, which could not be checked here. TRBV1 is tagged as a pseudogene. CDR3 length equals 16 residues. The CDR3 spells CTSSQPPGTGDSPLHF. In DNA, the CDR3 is TGCACCAGCAGCCAACCCCCCGGGACAGGGGATTCACCCCTCCACTTT.

As concerns this clone: Sequence at one end of the junction differs from germline and may be a read error. The chain links TRBV4-1 to TRBJ1-1, with D perhaps TRBD1 (5 bases). The CDR3 sequence is 14 residues long. The V gene's germline CDR1 is MGHRA and CDR2 YSYEKL. The CDR3 DNA sequence: TGCGCCAGCAGCTCCACCGGGGGGAACACTGAAACTTTCTTT. Its translation: CASSSTGGNTETFF.

The sample holds a few counts of this clone. The V call is TRBV30, the J call TRBJ2-7, with 7 bases identical to TRBD2. Germline assignment: CDR1 GTSNPN and CDR2 SVGIG (reference sequence). The V and J ends lost 2 bases and 11 bases, in that order; junction bases with no gene match: 6. This CDR3 has 11 amino acids. CDR3 DNA sequence: TGTGCCTGGAGTTGGGGGGGGGAGGAGTACTTC. Translating it yields CAWSWGGEEYF.

The genes are TRBV30 and TRBJ1-2; D is unresolved. V dropped 3 bases and J dropped 0 bases, with 23 bases sitting between them. CDR3 length: 18 residues. Germline V lookup: CDR1 GTSNPN, CDR2 SVGIG (reference sequence). CDR3 DNA sequence: TGTGCCTGGAGCCGTCGTCGGGTGGGTGGAGGGTCTAACTATGGCTACACCTTC. It codes for CAWSRRRVGGGSNYGYTF.